The entry below describes one TCR beta chain. What this receptor recognizes is not known. Base qualities are not provided; no much larger clone lies one nucleotide away. This entry belongs to a study of response to subunit inactivated influenza vaccine (dated by TCRdb to the late 2010s). Regarding the research as a whole: The study used deep quantitative T cell receptor repertoire profiling to track responses to a trivalent subunit inactivated influenza vaccine. General findings and caveats noted by the study authors: The authors proposed that each seasonal influenza vaccination may bring in only a limited number of new T cells.

V is shortened by 10 bases, J by 6 bases, and the region joining them spans 15 bases. Reading from cysteine to phenylalanine, the CDR3 counts 13 amino acids. Kept here is only the CDR3 DNA, which spans 39 bases and is read in frame from base 1. Per the germline V gene, MDHEN is the CDR1 and SYDVKM is the CDR2. Library prep was done by RT-PCR. TCRdb shows the sequencer as Illumina HiSeq 2500. TCRdb itself trimmed the public reads at Q25 with fastp, ran MiXCR and retained productive beta chains. Every CDR3 protein is listed once, alongside the most common genes and DNA of its rows. For this sample the table gives 500,000 or so distinct CDR3 sequences, of which 16% were detected only once. Roughly 3% of the sample is taken by the ten largest.

The specimen was CD4+ T cells sorted from PBMCs, collected about 23 months after vaccination. This chain is built from TRBV28 and TRBJ2-2; the D gene cannot be resolved reliably. The clonotype comes from a man aged 50 to 69 who received an inactivated influenza vaccine. Donor details come from another sample of the same person, matched by shared clones. The CDR3 corresponds to CATTGSFAGELFF. The DNA is as follows: TGTGCCACCACCGGGTCGTTCGCCGGGGAGCTGTTTTTT. Where the CDR3 stops, the reference TRBV28 and TRBJ2-2 genes take over; the full variable domain is DVKVTQSSRYLVKRTGEKVFLECVQDMDHENMFWYRQDPGLGLRLIYFSYDVKMKEKGDIPEGYSVSREKKERFSLILESASTNQTSMYLCATTGSFAGELFFGEGSRLTVL.